One sample yielded the 21 T cell receptor beta chains listed below, sequenced in a study of T cell responses to AZD1222 COVID-19 vaccine. Clones were sequenced by immunoSEQ multiplex PCR, and TCRdb holds only the in-frame ones, with some missing. Altogether 68,000 or so clones are present, about nine tenths being singletons, with the ten largest covering 7.8%. Sample: peripheral blood, taken on day 0 of AZD1222 vaccination. These receptors all stem from an adult in good health.

The chain joins TRBV28 to TRBJ2-2; D is unclear. V was clipped by 5 bases and J by 0 bases, with 10 bases between them. The V gene's germline CDR1 is MDHEN and CDR2 SYDVKM. There are 15 residues in the CDR3. The CDR3 sequence is CASSTPNSNTGELFF. In nucleotides, the CDR3 is TGTGCCAGCAGTACTCCTAATTCGAACACCGGGGAGCTGTTTTTT.

This rearrangement joins TRBV4-1 to TRBJ1-5; D not certain. The CDR3 contains 14 residues. Germline V gene data show CDR1 as MGHRA and CDR2 as YSYEKL. With 1 base removed from V and 1 base from J, the gap between germline ends came to 5 bases. The CDR3 DNA reads as TGCGCCAGCAGCCAAGGTCTCAGCAATCAGCCCCAGCATTTT. This gives the protein CASSQGLSNQPQHF.

The chain uses TRBV14 and TRBJ1-3; D unresolved. Germline lookup yields CDR1 SGHDN and CDR2 FVKESK. The CDR3 totals 15 residues. The V gene lost 0 bases and the J gene lost 1 base, with 7 bases spanning the gap. The CDR3 bases are TGTGCCAGCAGCCAAGAGGCGTTATCTGGAAACACCATATATTTT. It is translated as CASSQEALSGNTIYF.

The chain joins TRBV19 to TRBJ1-2; 7 positions match TRBD1. Germline V lookup: CDR1 LNHDA, CDR2 SQIVND (reference sequence). V gave up 7 bases and J gave up 5 bases; unmatched junction bases: 7. The CDR3 contains 13 residues. CDR3 amino acids: CASTRAGGYGYTF. The CDR3 DNA reads TGTGCCAGTACCCGGGCAGGGGGTTATGGCTACACCTTC.

Here the CDR3 reads CASRTGTARDEQYF. Here the CDR3 DNA reads TGTGCCAGCAGAACCGGGACAGCCAGAGACGAGCAGTACTTC. This chain uses TRBV6-5 with TRBJ2-7, with 7 bases that match TRBD1. CDR1 and CDR2 from the germline V gene are MNHEY and SVGAGI. This CDR3 has 14 amino acids. The V segment lost 6 bases and the J segment 5 bases; nucleotides outside the gene matches: 10.

In its sample, this clone was seen a few times. The V gene is TRBV28, the J gene TRBJ2-2; tentatively, D is TRBD1 (6 bases). The V end was cut by 4 bases, the J end by 3 bases, with 12 bases between. CDR1 and CDR2 (germline): MDHEN, SYDVKM. There are 15 residues in the CDR3. DNA for the CDR3: TGTGCCAGCAGTTCCGGACAGACCCACACCGGGGAGCTGTTTTTT. Translated, it gives CASSSGQTHTGELFF.

The chain links TRBV6-2 or TRBV6-3 to TRBJ1-1, with 11 bases that match TRBD1. Germline trimming cut 5 bases from V and 1 base from J; bases unmatched to any gene: 9. This CDR3 has 17 residues. Germline assignment: CDR1 MNHEY and CDR2 SVGEGT. CDR3 protein: CASSRTGGSYQNTEAFF. The DNA of the CDR3 is TGTGCCAGCAGTCGGACAGGGGGCTCGTACCAGAACACTGAAGCTTTCTTT.

The chain uses TRBV5-1 and TRBJ2-5; D is ambiguous. V was cut by 4 bases and J by 0 bases, with 7 bases left in between. Germline loops: CDR1 SGHRS, CDR2 YFSETQ. The CDR3 runs to 13 residues. The CDR3: CASSPLYQETQYF. For the CDR3, the DNA is TGCGCCAGCAGCCCGTTGTACCAAGAGACCCAGTACTTC.

This clone was recorded only once. This chain uses TRBV28 with TRBJ1-2; a weak D match, TRBD1 (6 bases). With 7 bases removed from V and 8 bases from J, the gap between germline ends came to 20 bases. The germline V gene has CDR1 MDHEN and CDR2 SYDVKM. This CDR3 contains 14 residues. CDR3 loop: CASTKEGVRRGYTF. Written as DNA, the CDR3 is TGTGCCAGCACTAAAGAGGGGGTCCGAAGGGGCTACACCTTC.

The table lists this clone with a count of one. This rearrangement joins TRBV27 to TRBJ1-3; TRBD1 matches at 7 bases. The CDR3 runs to 14 residues. Unmatched junction bases numbered 8, after V lost 10 bases and J lost 2 bases. CDR1 MNHEY and CDR2 SMNVEV come from the germline V gene (reference sequence). CDR3 region: CATRSGGTGNTIYF. DNA of the CDR3: TGTGCCACCCGATCAGGGGGAACTGGAAACACCATATATTTT.

This clone was seen more than once but under ten times. The J gene is TRBJ1-1, the V gene TRBV5-1; no clear D. Trimming left V 2 bases short and J 3 bases short, with 8 bases between. The length of the CDR3 is 13 residues. The germline V gene has CDR1 SGHRS and CDR2 YFSETQ. CDR3 DNA sequence: TGCGCCAGCAGCTTAATGGAGTACACTGAAGCTTTCTTT. Translation gives CASSLMEYTEAFF.

The chain recombines TRBV19 with TRBJ2-7; TRBD2 matches 7 bases. Germline V gene data show CDR1 as LNHDA and CDR2 as SQIVND (reference sequence). V shed 4 bases, J shed 0 bases, and the junction held 6 bases outside the gene matches. The CDR3 length is 15 residues. For the CDR3, the DNA is TGTGCCAGTAGTAGAATCGGCGGGAGCTCCTACGAGCAGTACTTC. It codes for CASSRIGGSSYEQYF.

In this sample, this clone turned up once. The chain couples TRBV7-2 to TRBJ1-2; D gene uncertain. The germline V gene encodes CDR1 SGHTA and CDR2 FQGNSA. This CDR3 has 14 amino acids. Trimming removed 1 base at V and 3 bases at J, with 9 bases between. The CDR3 reads CASSLVGTDYGYTF. In DNA form, the CDR3 reads TGTGCCAGCAGCTTAGTGGGCACGGACTATGGCTACACCTTC. The full variable domain, rest sourced from reference TRBV7-2 and TRBJ1-2, is GAGVSQSPSNKVTEKGKDVELRCDPISGHTALYWYRQSLGQGLEFLIYFQGNSAPDKSGLPSDRFSAERTGGSVSTLTIQRTQQEDSAVYLCASSLVGTDYGYTFGSGTRLTVV.

V and J are TRBV6-5 and TRBJ2-1, with 10 bases identical to TRBD2. The CDR3 has 15 residues. Germline V gene data show CDR1 as MNHEY and CDR2 as SVGAGI. V lost 8 bases to trimming and J lost 8 bases; unmatched junction nucleotides: 12. The chain's CDR3 is CASHHRAGGGHEQFF. The DNA of the CDR3 is TGTGCCAGCCACCATCGAGCGGGAGGGGGGCATGAGCAGTTCTTC.

This rearrangement joins TRBV6-5 to TRBJ1-4, with D possibly TRBD1 on 6 matching bases. The V end lost 4 bases, the J end lost 12 bases, and 15 bases lay between the germline ends. Germline values: CDR1 MNHEY, CDR2 SVGAGI. This CDR3 has 13 residues. The CDR3 spells CASSLSRGMELFF. Written as DNA, the CDR3 is TGTGCCAGCAGTTTAAGCAGGGGTATGGAACTGTTTTTT.

The chain carries TRBV27 and TRBJ1-1; 8 bases map to TRBD1. The CDR3 length is 18 residues. From germline, CDR1 is MNHEY and CDR2 SMNVEV (reference sequence). Unmatched junction bases numbered 12, after V lost 3 bases and J lost 0 bases. CDR3 nucleotide sequence: TGTGCCAGCAGTTTTACGCCGGGACAGGAGTACATGAACACTGAAGCTTTCTTT. Translated: CASSFTPGQEYMNTEAFF.

The genes are TRBV6-2 or TRBV6-3 and TRBJ2-2; D gene unclear. The CDR3 loop spans 15 amino acids. CDR1 is MNHEY and CDR2 is SVGEGT in the germline V gene. V lost 5 bases and J 0 bases, leaving 10 bases between the germline ends. The CDR3 is CASSHSRTNTGELFF. In DNA, the CDR3 is TGTGCCAGCAGTCATTCCCGGACGAACACCGGGGAGCTGTTTTTT.

V is TRBV24-1 and J is TRBJ1-1; 8 bases align to TRBD1. Germline lookup yields CDR1 KGHDR and CDR2 SFDVKD. Trimming cost V 5 bases and J 10 bases; bases outside gene matches: 5. The CDR3 totals 12 residues. CDR3 amino acids: CATSGRTGRAFF. In DNA form, the CDR3 reads TGTGCCACCAGTGGCCGGACAGGGAGAGCTTTCTTT.

This clone was observed a handful of times. The chain has TRBV6-4 and TRBJ2-6; 9 positions match TRBD1. CDR3 size: 16 residues. V was pared by 3 bases and J by 2 bases, with 2 bases of the junction left unmatched. The germline V gene has CDR1 MRHNA and CDR2 SNTAGT. The CDR3 nucleotides are TGTGCCAGCAGTGAAACAGGGGGCGCTGGGGCCAACGTCCTGACTTTC. Protein sequence: CASSETGGAGANVLTF.

The rearrangement uses TRBV10-2 and TRBJ1-3, with a possible D match to TRBD1 (6 bases). Germline-derived CDR1 and CDR2 are WSHSY and SAAADI. The V gene lost 6 bases and the J gene lost 0 bases, with 6 bases spanning the gap. The CDR3 totals 13 residues. The CDR3 DNA is TGCGCCAGCAGGGACAGCTCTGGAAACACCATATATTTT. Its protein is CASRDSSGNTIYF.

The chain has TRBV11-3 and TRBJ2-1; possible D gene TRBD1, 6 bases. CDR1 and CDR2 (germline): SGHNT, YENEEA. The V end lost 1 base, the J end lost 10 bases, and 14 bases lay between the germline ends. The CDR3 is made up of 14 amino acids. The CDR3 loop reads CASSLGQVRDEQFF. CDR3 coding DNA: TGTGCCAGCAGCTTAGGACAGGTTCGGGACGAGCAGTTCTTC. Based on the CDR3 plus reference TRBV11-3 and TRBJ2-1, the full variable domain is EAGVVQSPRYKIIEKKQPVAFWCNPISGHNTLYWYLQNLGQGPELLIRYENEEAVDDSQLPKDRFSAERLKGVDSTLKIQPAELGDSAVYLCASSLGQVRDEQFFGPGTRLTVL.